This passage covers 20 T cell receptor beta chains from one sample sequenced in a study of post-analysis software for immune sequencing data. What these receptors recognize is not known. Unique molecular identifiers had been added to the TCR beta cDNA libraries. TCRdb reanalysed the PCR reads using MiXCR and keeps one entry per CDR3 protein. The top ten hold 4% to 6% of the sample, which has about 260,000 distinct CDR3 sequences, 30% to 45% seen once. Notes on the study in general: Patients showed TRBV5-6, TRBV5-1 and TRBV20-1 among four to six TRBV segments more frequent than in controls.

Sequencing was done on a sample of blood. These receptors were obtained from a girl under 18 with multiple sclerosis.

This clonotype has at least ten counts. CDR3: CASRQGANTGELFF. The CDR3 DNA sequence: TGTGCCAGCAGGCAGGGGGCAAACACCGGGGAGCTGTTTTTT. The chain has TRBV6-5 and TRBJ2-2, with 8 bases aligning to TRBD1. This CDR3 region has 14 residues. Germline CDR1 MNHEY, CDR2 SVGAGI. With V trimmed by 6 bases and J by 2 bases, 2 bases remained unmatched.

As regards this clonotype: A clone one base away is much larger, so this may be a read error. CDR3 residues: CASNDQGNYDYTF. CDR3 DNA: TGTGCCAGCAACGACCAGGGTAACTATGACTACACCTTC. The chain carries TRBV6-1 and TRBJ1-2, with D maybe TRBD1 (5 bases). The germline CDR1 and CDR2 sequences are MNHNS and SASEGT. There are 13 residues in the CDR3.

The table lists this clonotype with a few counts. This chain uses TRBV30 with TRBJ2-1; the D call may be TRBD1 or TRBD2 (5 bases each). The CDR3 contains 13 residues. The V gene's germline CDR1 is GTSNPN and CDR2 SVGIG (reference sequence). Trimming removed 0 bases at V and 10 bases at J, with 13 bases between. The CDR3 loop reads CAWSVVGDGEQFF. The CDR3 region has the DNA TGTGCCTGGAGTGTAGTAGGGGACGGCGAGCAGTTCTTC.

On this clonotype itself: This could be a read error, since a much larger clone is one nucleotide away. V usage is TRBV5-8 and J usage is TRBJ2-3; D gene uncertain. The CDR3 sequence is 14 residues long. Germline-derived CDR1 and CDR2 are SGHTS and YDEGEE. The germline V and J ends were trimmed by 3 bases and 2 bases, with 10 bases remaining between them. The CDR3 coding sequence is TGTGCCAGCAGCTGGGTTCCCATCACAGATACGCAGTATTTT. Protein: CASSWVPITDTQYF.

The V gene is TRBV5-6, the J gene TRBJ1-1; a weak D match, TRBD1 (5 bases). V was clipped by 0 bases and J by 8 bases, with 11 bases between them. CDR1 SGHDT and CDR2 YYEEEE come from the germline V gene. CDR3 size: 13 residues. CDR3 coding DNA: TGTGCCAGCAGCTTGGCCCGGACAAACGAAGCTTTCTTT. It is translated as CASSLARTNEAFF. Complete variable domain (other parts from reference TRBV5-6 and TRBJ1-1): DAGVTQSPTHLIKTRGQQVTLRCSPKSGHDTVSWYQQALGQGPQFIFQYYEEEERQRGNFPDRFSGHQFPNYSSELNVNALLLGDSALYLCASSLARTNEAFFGQGTRLTVV.

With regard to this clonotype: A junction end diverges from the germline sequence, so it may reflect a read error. The CDR3: CASTLRTGRVQPQHF. CDR3 nucleotide sequence: TGTGCCAGCACTTTACGGACAGGGAGAGTTCAGCCCCAGCATTTT. The chain links TRBV28 to TRBJ1-5; 8 bases map to TRBD1. This CDR3 is built from 15 residues. Germline CDR1 reads MDHEN; CDR2 reads SYDVKM.

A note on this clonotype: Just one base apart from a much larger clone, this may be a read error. For the CDR3, the DNA is TGTGCCATCAGTGTCCGAATCCAAGAGACCCAGTACTTC. This gives the protein CAISVRIQETQYF. V is TRBV10-3 and J is TRBJ2-5; D remains ambiguous. The CDR3 is made up of 13 amino acids. Germline CDR1 is ENHRY and CDR2 is SYGVKD. The V end was cut by 4 bases, the J end by 1 base, with 7 bases between.

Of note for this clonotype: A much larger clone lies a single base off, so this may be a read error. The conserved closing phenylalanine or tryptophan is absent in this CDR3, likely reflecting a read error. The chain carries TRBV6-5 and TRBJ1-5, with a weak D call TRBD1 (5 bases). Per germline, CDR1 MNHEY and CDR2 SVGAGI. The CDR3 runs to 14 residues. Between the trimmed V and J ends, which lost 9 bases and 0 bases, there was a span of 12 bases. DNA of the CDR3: TGTGCCAGTTCAGGGACCCTTAGCAATCAGCCCCAGCATTGT. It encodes CASSGTLSNQPQHC.

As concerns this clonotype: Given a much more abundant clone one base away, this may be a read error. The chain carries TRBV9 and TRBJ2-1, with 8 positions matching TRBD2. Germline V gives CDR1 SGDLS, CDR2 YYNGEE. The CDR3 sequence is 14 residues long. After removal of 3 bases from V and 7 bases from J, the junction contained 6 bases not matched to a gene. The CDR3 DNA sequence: TGTGCCAGCAGCGGATCAGCGGGGGAAAATGAGCAGTTCTTC. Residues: CASSGSAGENEQFF.

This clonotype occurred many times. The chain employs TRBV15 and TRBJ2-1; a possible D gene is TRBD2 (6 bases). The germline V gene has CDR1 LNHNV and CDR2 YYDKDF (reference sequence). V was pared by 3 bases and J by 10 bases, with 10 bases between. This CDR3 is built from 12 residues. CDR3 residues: CATSSGGIEQFF. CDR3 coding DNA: TGTGCCACCAGCAGTGGGGGGATCGAGCAGTTCTTC.

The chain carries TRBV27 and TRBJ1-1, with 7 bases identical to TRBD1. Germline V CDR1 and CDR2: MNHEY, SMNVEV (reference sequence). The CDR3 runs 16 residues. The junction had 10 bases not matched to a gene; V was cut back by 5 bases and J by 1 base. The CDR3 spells CASSPARTGENTEAFF. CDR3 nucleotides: TGTGCCAGCAGTCCCGCTCGGACAGGCGAGAACACTGAAGCTTTCTTT.

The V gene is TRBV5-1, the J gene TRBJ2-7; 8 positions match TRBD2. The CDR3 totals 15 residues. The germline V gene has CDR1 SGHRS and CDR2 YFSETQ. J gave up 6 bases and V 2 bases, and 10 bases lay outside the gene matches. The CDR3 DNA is TGCGCCAGCAGCTTAAGAGCGGGAGCCGTGAGCGAGCAGTACTTC. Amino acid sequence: CASSLRAGAVSEQYF.

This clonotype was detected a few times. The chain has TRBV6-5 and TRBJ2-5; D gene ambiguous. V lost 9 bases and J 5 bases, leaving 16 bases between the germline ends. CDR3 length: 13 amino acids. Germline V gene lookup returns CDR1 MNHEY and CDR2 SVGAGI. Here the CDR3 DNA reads TGTGCCAGTGCCCTTGGGTCCCTCGAGACCCAGTACTTC. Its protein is CASALGSLETQYF.

DNA for the CDR3: TGTGCCAGCAGCTTCGCTACCCAAGGTGAGCAGTTCTTC. This codes for CASSFATQGEQFF. This sequence joins TRBV7-2 and TRBJ2-1, with D unclear. The CDR3 spans 13 residues. Germline CDR1 SGHTA, CDR2 FQGNSA. The V and J ends lost 3 bases and 9 bases respectively, with 12 bases between them.

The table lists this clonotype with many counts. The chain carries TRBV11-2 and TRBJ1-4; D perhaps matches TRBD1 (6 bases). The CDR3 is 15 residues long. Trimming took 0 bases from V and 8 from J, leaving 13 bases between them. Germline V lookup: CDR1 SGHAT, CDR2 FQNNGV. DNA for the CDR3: TGTGCCAGCAGCTTAGACCCAAGGGGGAACGAAAAACTGTTTTTT. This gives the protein CASSLDPRGNEKLFF.

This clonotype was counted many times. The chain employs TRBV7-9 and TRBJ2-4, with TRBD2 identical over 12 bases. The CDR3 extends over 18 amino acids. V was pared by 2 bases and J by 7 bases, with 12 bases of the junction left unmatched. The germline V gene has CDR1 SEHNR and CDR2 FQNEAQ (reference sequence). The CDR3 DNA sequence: TGTGCCAGCAGCTTATTTGCGTCTAGGACTAGCGGGGAGAACATTCAGTACTTC. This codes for CASSLFASRTSGENIQYF.

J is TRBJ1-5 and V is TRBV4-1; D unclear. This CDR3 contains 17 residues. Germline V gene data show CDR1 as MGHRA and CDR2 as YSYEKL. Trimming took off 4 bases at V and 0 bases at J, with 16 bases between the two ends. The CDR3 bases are TGCGCCAGCAGCCCACCCCTCGGGGAGCATAGCAATCAGCCCCAGCATTTT. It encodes CASSPPLGEHSNQPQHF.

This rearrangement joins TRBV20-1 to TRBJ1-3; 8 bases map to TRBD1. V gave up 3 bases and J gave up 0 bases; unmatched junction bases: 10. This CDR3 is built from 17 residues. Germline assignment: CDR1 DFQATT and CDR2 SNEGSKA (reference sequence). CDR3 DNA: TGCAGTGCTAGTCGGCAGGGGGCTTGTTGCTCTGGAAACACCATATATTTT. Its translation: CSASRQGACCSGNTIYF.

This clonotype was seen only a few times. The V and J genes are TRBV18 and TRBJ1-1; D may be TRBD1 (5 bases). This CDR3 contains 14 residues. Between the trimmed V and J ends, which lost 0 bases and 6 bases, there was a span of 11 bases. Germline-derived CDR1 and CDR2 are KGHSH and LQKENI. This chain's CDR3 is CASSPPRGGSEAFF. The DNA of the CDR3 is TGTGCCAGCTCACCACCGAGGGGCGGGTCTGAAGCTTTCTTT.

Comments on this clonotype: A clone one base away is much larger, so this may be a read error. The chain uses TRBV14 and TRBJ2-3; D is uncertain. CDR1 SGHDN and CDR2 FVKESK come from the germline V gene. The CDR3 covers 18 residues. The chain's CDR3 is CASGQEPSSDQSTDTQYF. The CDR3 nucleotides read TGTGCCAGCGGCCAAGAGCCATCCAGCGACCAGAGCACAGATACGCAGTATTTT.